This T cell receptor beta chain was retrieved from a study of blood T cells in healthy people across ages. V lost 6 bases and J 6 bases, leaving 17 bases between the germline ends. Looked up from germline, CDR1 is MNHEY and CDR2 is SVGAGI. The CDR3 consists of 15 residues. Using a J-beta primer mix together with a sample-barcoded 5' primer, a second PCR was run for about 6 to 11 cycles. MiXCR, run by TCRdb on the 5' RACE reads, gives a single entry per CDR3 protein. The data show 600,000 to 1,000,000 distinct CDR3 sequences, 20% to 25% seen once. Whole-study findings and limits: A conclusive naive versus antigen-experienced comparison was prevented by the unsorted PBMCs.

This clonotype was found a few times. What it recognizes is unknown. Caucasian, healthy and from Russia, the donors were aged between roughly 6 and 95. Separately, the same data were catalogued under a study of T cells of mothers and their children.

This receptor was taken from a boy younger than 18 in good health. Sample: blood. The genes are TRBV6-5 and TRBJ1-4, with a weak D call TRBD1 (5 bases). CDR3 sequence: CASSPSAGLDEKLFF. DNA of the CDR3: TGTGCCAGCAGCCCTTCGGCAGGGCTGGATGAAAAACTGTTTTTT.